The sequence of this TCR beta chain was determined in a study of blood T cell repertoires in COVID-19. Overall study context: Sources were T cells, B-cell-depleted T cells, or PBMCs; the material itself was cDNA or gDNA.

The data were produced by immunoSEQ multiplex PCR, yet TCRdb's version contains in-frame clones alone and is incomplete. The sample lists over 90,000 clones, roughly 86% occurring once. The CDR3 runs to 14 residues. Germline loops: CDR1 SEHNR, CDR2 FQNEAQ (reference sequence). Between the trimmed V and J ends, which lost 1 base and 4 bases, there was a span of 8 bases. The sequenced material came from peripheral blood. The clonotype was recovered from a man aged 50 to 60 with active or convalescent COVID-19. This chain links TRBV7-9 with TRBJ1-5, with D possibly TRBD1 on 5 matching bases. The CDR3 DNA is TGTGCCAGCAGCTTAGGACAGACTAATCAGCCCCAGCATTTT. Translation: CASSLGQTNQPQHF.